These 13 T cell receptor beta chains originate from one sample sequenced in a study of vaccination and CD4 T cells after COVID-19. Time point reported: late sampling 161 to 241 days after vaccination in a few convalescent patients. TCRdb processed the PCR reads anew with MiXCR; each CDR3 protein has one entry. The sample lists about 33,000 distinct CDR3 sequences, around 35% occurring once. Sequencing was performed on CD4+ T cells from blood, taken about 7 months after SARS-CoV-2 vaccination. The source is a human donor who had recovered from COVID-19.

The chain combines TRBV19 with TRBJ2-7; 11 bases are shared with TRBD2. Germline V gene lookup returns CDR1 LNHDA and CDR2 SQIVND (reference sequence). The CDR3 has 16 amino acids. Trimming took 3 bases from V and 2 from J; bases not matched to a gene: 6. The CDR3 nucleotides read TGTGCCAGTAGTATTAGTGCGGGACTAGCGGCCTACGAGCAGTACTTC. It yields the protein CASSISAGLAAYEQYF.

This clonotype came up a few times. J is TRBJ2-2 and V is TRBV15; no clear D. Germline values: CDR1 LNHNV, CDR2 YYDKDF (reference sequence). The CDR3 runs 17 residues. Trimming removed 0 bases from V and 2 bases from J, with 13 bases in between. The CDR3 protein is CATSRDRPELNTGELFF. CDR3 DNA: TGTGCCACCAGCAGAGATCGGCCCGAGCTTAACACCGGGGAGCTGTTTTTT. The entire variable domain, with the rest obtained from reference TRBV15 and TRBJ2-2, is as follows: DAMVIQNPRYQVTQFGKPVTLSCSQTLNHNVMYWYQQKSSQAPKLLFHYYDKDFNNEADTPDNFQSRRPNTSFCFLDIRSPGLGDTAMYLCATSRDRPELNTGELFFGEGSRLTVL.

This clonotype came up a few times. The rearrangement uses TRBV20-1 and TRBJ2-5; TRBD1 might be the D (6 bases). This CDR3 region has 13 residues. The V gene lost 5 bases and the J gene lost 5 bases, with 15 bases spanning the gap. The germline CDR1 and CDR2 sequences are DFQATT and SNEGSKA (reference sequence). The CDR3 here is CSASRTAKETQYF. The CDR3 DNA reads TGCAGTGCTTCTCGGACAGCCAAGGAGACCCAGTACTTC.

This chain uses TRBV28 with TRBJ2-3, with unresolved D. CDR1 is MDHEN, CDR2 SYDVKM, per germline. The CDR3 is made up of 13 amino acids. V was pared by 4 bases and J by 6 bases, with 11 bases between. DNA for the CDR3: TGTGCCAGCAGTTCTCCGGAGCTGGATACGCAGTATTTT. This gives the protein CASSSPELDTQYF.

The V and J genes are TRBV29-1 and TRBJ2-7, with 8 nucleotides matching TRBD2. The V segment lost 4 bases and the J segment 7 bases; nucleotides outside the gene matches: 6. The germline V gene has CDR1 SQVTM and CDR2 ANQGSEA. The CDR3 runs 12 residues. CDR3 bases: TGCAGCGTTGCACCGGGACTAGGGGAGCAGTACTTC. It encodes CSVAPGLGEQYF.

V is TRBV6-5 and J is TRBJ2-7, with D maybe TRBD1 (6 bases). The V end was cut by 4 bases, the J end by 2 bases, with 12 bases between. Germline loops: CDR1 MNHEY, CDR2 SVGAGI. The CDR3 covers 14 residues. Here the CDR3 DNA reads TGTGCCAGCAGTTTCAGGGGAAGGGCCTACGAGCAGTACTTC. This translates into CASSFRGRAYEQYF.

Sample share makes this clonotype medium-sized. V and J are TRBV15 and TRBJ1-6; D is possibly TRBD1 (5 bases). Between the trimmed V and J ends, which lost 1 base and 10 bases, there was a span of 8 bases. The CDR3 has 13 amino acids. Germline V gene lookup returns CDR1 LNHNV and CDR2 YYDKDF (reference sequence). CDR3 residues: CATSRAGVSPLHF. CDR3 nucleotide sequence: TGTGCCACCAGCAGAGCGGGGGTCTCACCCCTCCACTTT.

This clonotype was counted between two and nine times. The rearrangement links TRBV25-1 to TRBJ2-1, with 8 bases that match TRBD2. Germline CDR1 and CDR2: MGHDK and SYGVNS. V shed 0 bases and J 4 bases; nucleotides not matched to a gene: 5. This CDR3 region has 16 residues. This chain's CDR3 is CASSEYSGGQYNEQFF. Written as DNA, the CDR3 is TGTGCCAGCAGTGAATATTCGGGAGGGCAGTACAATGAGCAGTTCTTC.

This CDR3 reads CSAREASGRILSDYNEQFF. The DNA for the CDR3 is TGCAGTGCTAGAGAGGCTAGCGGGAGAATTTTAAGTGACTACAATGAGCAGTTCTTC. The chain is built from TRBV20-1 and TRBJ2-1, with TRBD2 matching over 10 bases. Germline-derived CDR1 and CDR2 are DFQATT and SNEGSKA (reference sequence). This CDR3 spans 19 amino acids. V dropped 0 bases and J dropped 3; count of bases not matched to a gene: 14.

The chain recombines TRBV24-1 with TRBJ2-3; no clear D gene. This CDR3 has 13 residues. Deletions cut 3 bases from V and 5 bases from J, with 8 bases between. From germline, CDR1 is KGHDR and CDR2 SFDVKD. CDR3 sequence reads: CATSDDGLDTQYF. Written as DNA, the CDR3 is TGTGCCACCAGTGATGATGGATTAGATACGCAGTATTTT.

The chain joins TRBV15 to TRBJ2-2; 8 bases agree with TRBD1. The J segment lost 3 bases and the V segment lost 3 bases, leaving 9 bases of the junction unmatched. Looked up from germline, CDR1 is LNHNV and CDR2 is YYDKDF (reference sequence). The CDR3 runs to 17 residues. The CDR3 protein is CATSSPGAGGHTGELFF. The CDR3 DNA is TGTGCCACCAGCAGCCCCGGGGCAGGGGGCCACACCGGGGAGCTGTTTTTT.

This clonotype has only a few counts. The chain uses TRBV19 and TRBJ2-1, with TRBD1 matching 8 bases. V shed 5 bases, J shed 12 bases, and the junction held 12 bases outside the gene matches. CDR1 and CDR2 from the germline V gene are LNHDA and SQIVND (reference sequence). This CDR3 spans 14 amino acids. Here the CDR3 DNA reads TGTGCCAGTAGTGGATCATCCAGGGGGCTGGGGCAGTTCTTC. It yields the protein CASSGSSRGLGQFF.

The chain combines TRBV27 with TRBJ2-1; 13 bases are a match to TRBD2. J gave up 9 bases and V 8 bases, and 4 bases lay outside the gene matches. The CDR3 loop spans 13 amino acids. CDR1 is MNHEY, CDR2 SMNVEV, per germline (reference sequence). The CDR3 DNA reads TGTGCCAGCGGACTAGCGGGAGTATCTGAGCAGTTCTTC. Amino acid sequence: CASGLAGVSEQFF.